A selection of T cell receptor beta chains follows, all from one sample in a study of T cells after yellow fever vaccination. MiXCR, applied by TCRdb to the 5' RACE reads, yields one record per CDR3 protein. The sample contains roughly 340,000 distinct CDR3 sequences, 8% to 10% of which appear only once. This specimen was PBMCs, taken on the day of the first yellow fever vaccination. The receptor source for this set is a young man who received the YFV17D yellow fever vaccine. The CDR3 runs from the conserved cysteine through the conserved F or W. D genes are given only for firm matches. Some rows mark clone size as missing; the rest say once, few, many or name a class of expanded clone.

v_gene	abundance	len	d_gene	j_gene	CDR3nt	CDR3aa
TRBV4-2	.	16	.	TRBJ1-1	TGTGCCAGCAGCCAAGTAATAGGACAGAAGAACACTGAAGCTTTCTTT	CASSQVIGQKNTEAFF
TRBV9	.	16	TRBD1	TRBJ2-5	TGTGCCAGCAGCACGGCTCCCGGGACAGGGGGCGAGACCCAGTACTTC	CASSTAPGTGGETQYF
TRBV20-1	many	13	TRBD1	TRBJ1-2	TGCAGTGCTACGGGGACAGGGGCCTATGGCTACACCTTC	CSATGTGAYGYTF
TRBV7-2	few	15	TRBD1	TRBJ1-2	TGTGCCAGCAGCTTAGCTCACGGGACAGGGCATGGCTACACCTTC	CASSLAHGTGHGYTF
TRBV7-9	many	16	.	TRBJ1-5	TGTGCCAGCAGCTTAGCGTTGGATAGCCGCCATCAGCCCCAGCATTTT	CASSLALDSRHQPQHF
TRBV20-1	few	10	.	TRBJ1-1	TGCAGTGCTTCGGCGATTGAAGCTTTCTTT	CSASAIEAFF
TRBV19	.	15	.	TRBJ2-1	TGTGCCAGTACCCGGGGGAGTAGCTCCTACAATGAGCAGTTCTTC	CASTRGSSSYNEQFF
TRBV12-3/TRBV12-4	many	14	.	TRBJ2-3	TGTGCCAGCAGTTTAGGGCCCTACACAGATACGCAGTATTTT	CASSLGPYTDTQYF
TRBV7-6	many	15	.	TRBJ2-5	TGTGCCAGCAGTCCCACTCCAGGGGACCAGGGGACCCAGTACTTC	CASSPTPGDQGTQYF
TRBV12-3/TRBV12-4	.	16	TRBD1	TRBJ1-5	TGTGCCAGCAGATTCATGACAGGGGGCAGCAATCAGCCCCAGCATTTT	CASRFMTGGSNQPQHF
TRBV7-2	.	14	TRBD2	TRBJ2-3	TGTGCCAGCAGCACGCGGGGGGGCCCAGATACGCAGTATTTT	CASSTRGGPDTQYF
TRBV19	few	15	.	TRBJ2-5	TGTGCCAGTAGTATAACTACAGGACCCCAAGAGACCCAGTACTTC	CASSITTGPQETQYF
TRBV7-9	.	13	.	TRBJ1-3	TGTGCCAGCAGCCGCGGCGCCGGAAACACCATATATTTT	CASSRGAGNTIYF
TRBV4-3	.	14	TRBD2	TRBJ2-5	TGCGCCAGCAGTCAGAGCGGGGATCAAGAGACCCAGTACTTC	CASSQSGDQETQYF
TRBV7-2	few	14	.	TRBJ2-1	TGTGCCAGCAGCGGTATACCCCACCGGAATGAGCAGTTCTTC	CASSGIPHRNEQFF